The 9 T cell receptor beta chains presented below share a single source sample, sequenced in a study of identical twins. TCRdb itself ran the 5' RACE reads through MiXCR, one entry per CDR3 protein. The sample includes 350,000 to 400,000 distinct CDR3 sequences, 7% to 9.5% of them seen just once. The sequenced sample was naive T cells sorted from blood. The receptors stem from a woman between 45 and 60 years old in good health.

V usage is TRBV3-1 and J usage is TRBJ2-3; TRBD2 matches at 9 bases. The CDR3 consists of 15 residues. J lost 4 bases, V lost 1 base, and 3 bases had no gene match. Germline CDR1 reads LGHDT; CDR2 reads YNNKEL (reference sequence). The CDR3 region is CASSQGGRGSDTQYF. The CDR3, as DNA: TGTGCCAGCAGCCAAGGCGGGAGGGGATCAGATACGCAGTATTTT.

This clonotype came up many times. The V gene is TRBV2, the J gene TRBJ2-1; 11 bases fit TRBD2. CDR3 length equals 15 residues. V was pared by 6 bases and J by 1 base, with 2 bases of the junction left unmatched. Germline V gene sequence: CDR1 SNHLY, CDR2 FYNNEI. The CDR3: CASRGTSGSYNEQFF. The CDR3 DNA is TGTGCCAGCAGGGGGACTAGCGGTTCCTACAATGAGCAGTTCTTC.

This clonotype has a handful of counts. The chain joins TRBV15 to TRBJ1-5; D not certain. The CDR3 length is 14 residues. V lost 0 bases, J lost 6 bases, and 9 bases lay in between. Germline V lookup: CDR1 LNHNV, CDR2 YYDKDF (reference sequence). The CDR3 loop reads CATSRDLWSQPQHF. For the CDR3, the DNA is TGTGCCACCAGCAGAGATTTGTGGTCTCAGCCCCAGCATTTT.

This chain connects TRBV28 to TRBJ1-1; D remains ambiguous. Germline V lookup: CDR1 MDHEN, CDR2 SYDVKM. The V and J ends lost 7 bases and 7 bases respectively, with 16 bases between them. CDR3 size: 13 residues. The CDR3, as DNA: TGTGCCAGCATGTTTAGGAGGACGGGTGAAGCTTTCTTT. Translating gives CASMFRRTGEAFF.

There are a few counts of this clonotype. This rearrangement joins TRBV4-2 to TRBJ2-7; D is unresolved. The germline gives CDR1 LGHNA, CDR2 YNFKEQ. This CDR3 spans 14 amino acids. V lost 1 base and J 3 bases, leaving 10 bases between the germline ends. The CDR3 loop is CASSQVSGDYEQYF. The CDR3 DNA is TGTGCCAGCAGCCAAGTAAGTGGGGACTACGAGCAGTACTTC.

The chain uses TRBV7-9 and TRBJ1-4, with D uncertain. In germline, CDR1 is SEHNR, CDR2 FQNEAQ (reference sequence). This CDR3 is built from 15 residues. V lost 2 bases and J 4 bases, leaving 11 bases between the germline ends. CDR3 in DNA: TGTGCCAGCAGCTTATTCGGGGAATATAATGAAAAACTGTTTTTT. Translation: CASSLFGEYNEKLFF.

This clonotype appeared a single time. The V and J genes are TRBV20-1 and TRBJ2-5, with 11 bases fitting TRBD2. The junction had 14 bases not matched to a gene; V was cut back by 6 bases and J by 5 bases. There are 16 residues in the CDR3. In germline, CDR1 is DFQATT, CDR2 SNEGSKA (reference sequence). This CDR3 is CSASLIAGGPGETQYF. The CDR3 nucleotides are TGCAGTGCAAGCTTGATAGCGGGAGGGCCCGGGGAGACCCAGTACTTC.

This clonotype was seen many times. The J gene is TRBJ2-1, the V gene TRBV11-2; 9 nucleotides line up with TRBD2. Germline CDR1 reads SGHAT; CDR2 reads FQNNGV. V gave up 1 base and J gave up 2 bases; unmatched junction bases: 15. CDR3 size: 20 residues. The CDR3 region has the DNA TGTGCCAGCAGCTTAGTGTGGGCGGGAGGGCCTCCCTCCACCTACAATGAGCAGTTCTTC. Translated, it gives CASSLVWAGGPPSTYNEQFF. Combining the CDR3 with reference TRBV11-2 and TRBJ2-1 gives the whole variable domain EAGVAQSPRYKIIEKRQSVAFWCNPISGHATLYWYQQILGQGPKLLIQFQNNGVVDDSQLPKDRFSAERLKGVDSTLKIQPAKLEDSAVYLCASSLVWAGGPPSTYNEQFFGPGTRLTVL.

This clonotype came up many times. CDR3 loop: CSAGAGTGGRNEQFF. CDR3 coding DNA: TGCAGTGCTGGAGCCGGGACAGGGGGTAGAAATGAGCAGTTCTTC. The genes are TRBV20-1 and TRBJ2-1, with TRBD1 matching over 11 bases. Losses at the gene ends were 5 bases for V and 7 bases for J; bases not matched to a gene: 10. The germline gives CDR1 DFQATT, CDR2 SNEGSKA (reference sequence). This CDR3 contains 15 residues.